The 25 T cell receptor beta chains in this list originate from one sample, sequenced in a study of blood T cell repertoires in COVID-19. The data were produced by immunoSEQ multiplex PCR, yet TCRdb's version contains in-frame clones alone and is incomplete. Here the sample spans tens of thousands of clones, roughly 91% being singletons. The sequencing sample was made of peripheral blood. The origin of the receptors is a man aged 50-59 years with COVID-19, enrolled during active disease.

The rearrangement links TRBV6-5 to TRBJ2-1; 13 nucleotides line up with TRBD2. J was trimmed by 8 bases and V by 8 bases; bases with no gene match: 6. The CDR3 runs to 14 residues. CDR1 is MNHEY and CDR2 is SVGAGI in the germline V gene. The CDR3 DNA is TGTGCCAGCCGGACTAGCGGGAGAGGGGATGAGCAGTTCTTC. Amino acid sequence: CASRTSGRGDEQFF.

The rearrangement links TRBV24-1 to TRBJ2-7; the D gene is possibly TRBD2 (6 bases). The CDR3 length is 17 residues. Germline V lookup: CDR1 KGHDR, CDR2 SFDVKD. The V and J ends lost 0 bases and 4 bases respectively, with 18 bases between them. The CDR3 here is CATSDLELLAVIYEQYF. CDR3 bases: TGTGCCACCAGTGATTTGGAGTTGTTAGCGGTGATTTACGAGCAGTACTTC.

The chain joins TRBV3-1 (or the pseudogene TRBV3-2) to TRBJ2-5, with D possibly being TRBD2 (5 bases). The CDR3 consists of 13 residues. The ends were cut back, 2 bases at V and 4 bases at J, with 8 bases in the middle. Germline values: CDR1 LGHDT, CDR2 YNNKEL (reference sequence). Here the CDR3 reads CASSQRRAETQYF. CDR3 DNA sequence: TGTGCCAGCAGCCAAAGGCGGGCAGAGACCCAGTACTTC.

V and J are TRBV6-1 and TRBJ1-1; no clear D gene. Trimming removed 3 bases at V and 0 bases at J, with 14 bases between. CDR1 MNHNS and CDR2 SASEGT come from the germline V gene. CDR3 length: 16 residues. Here the CDR3 reads CASSEFSPGMNTEAFF. The CDR3 DNA reads TGTGCCAGCAGTGAGTTCTCCCCGGGGATGAACACTGAAGCTTTCTTT.

Here the CDR3 DNA reads TGCGCCAGCAGCTTGGAGGCTAGCGGACAAGAGACCCAGTACTTC. It codes for CASSLEASGQETQYF. The V and J genes are TRBV5-1 and TRBJ2-5; 7 bases agree with TRBD2. This CDR3 contains 15 residues. V lost 0 bases and J lost 2; bases outside the gene matches: 4. The germline V gene encodes CDR1 SGHRS and CDR2 YFSETQ.

This clone was detected once. The chain couples TRBV29-1 to TRBJ1-1, with a weak D call TRBD1 (5 bases). Per the germline V gene, CDR1 is SQVTM and CDR2 is ANQGSEA. V lost 6 bases, J lost 4 bases, and 12 bases lay in between. CDR3 length: 12 amino acids. The CDR3 DNA reads as TGCAGCGTGCTTAGTGGGGCCACTGAAGCTTTCTTT. Its protein product is CSVLSGATEAFF.

This clone was seen only once. DNA of the CDR3: TGTGCCAGCAGTTTACTTCCGGACAGCGGGGGAAAACTGTTTTTT. Its protein is CASSLLPDSGGKLFF. The chain uses TRBV28 and TRBJ1-4; tentative D call: TRBD1 (6 bases). Trimming took off 2 bases at V and 10 bases at J, with 17 bases between the two ends. Germline lookup yields CDR1 MDHEN and CDR2 SYDVKM. The CDR3 consists of 15 residues.

The rearrangement links TRBV28 to TRBJ2-7; 8 bases are shared with TRBD2. This CDR3 has 14 residues. Germline V gene lookup returns CDR1 MDHEN and CDR2 SYDVKM. V dropped 8 bases and J dropped 7; count of bases not matched to a gene: 13. CDR3 residues: CASVSTAGVSEQYF. CDR3 nucleotide sequence: TGTGCCAGCGTTTCGACAGCGGGAGTTAGTGAGCAGTACTTC. The entire variable domain, with the rest obtained from reference TRBV28 and TRBJ2-7, is as follows: DVKVTQSSRYLVKRTGEKVFLECVQDMDHENMFWYRQDPGLGLRLIYFSYDVKMKEKGDIPEGYSVSREKKERFSLILESASTNQTSMYLCASVSTAGVSEQYFGPGTRLTVT.

The chain joins TRBV27 to TRBJ1-5, with D uncertain. This CDR3 has 15 residues. Germline-derived CDR1 and CDR2 are MNHEY and SMNVEV (reference sequence). V shed 5 bases and J shed 1 base, with 12 bases lying between them. The CDR3 region is CASSLLPGSNQPQHF. The CDR3 bases are TGTGCCAGCAGTCTACTTCCCGGGAGCAATCAGCCCCAGCATTTT.

V gene TRBV6-2 or TRBV6-3 combines with J gene TRBJ1-2; D call uncertain. Trimming took 5 bases from V and 4 from J, leaving 14 bases between them. The germline CDR1 and CDR2 sequences are MNHEY and SVGEGT. The CDR3 length is 14 residues. For the CDR3, the DNA is TGTGCCAGCAGTCCCCGTCCAGAGGGCTATGGCTACACCTTC. It specifies CASSPRPEGYGYTF.

V and J are TRBV5-5 and TRBJ2-1; D is unclear. The CDR3 runs to 13 residues. Germline values: CDR1 SGHKS, CDR2 YYEKEE (reference sequence). V lost 0 bases to trimming and J lost 9 bases, with 10 bases between them. The chain's CDR3 is CASSLETPREQFF. The CDR3 DNA follows: TGTGCCAGCAGCTTGGAGACTCCCCGTGAGCAGTTCTTC.

The V and J genes are TRBV4-1 and TRBJ2-4; 10 bases fit TRBD2. Germline CDR1 is MGHRA and CDR2 is YSYEKL. This CDR3 has 19 residues. V lost 4 bases, J lost 8 bases, and 20 bases stayed unmatched. As DNA, the CDR3 is TGCGCCAGCAGCCGGACGAGGGCTATAATAGCGGGAGGATCTTACATTCAGTACTTC. As protein: CASSRTRAIIAGGSYIQYF.

The rearrangement links TRBV19 to TRBJ2-1; weak D call: TRBD2 (5 bases). Trimming left V 3 bases short and J 1 base short, with 7 bases between. CDR1 is LNHDA, CDR2 SQIVND, per germline (reference sequence). The CDR3 has 14 amino acids. CDR3 in amino acids: CASSMTISYNEQFF. DNA of the CDR3: TGTGCCAGTAGTATGACTATTTCCTACAATGAGCAGTTCTTC. The variable domain in full, completed from reference TRBV19 and TRBJ2-1, reads DGGITQSPKYLFRKEGQNVTLSCEQNLNHDAMYWYRQDPGQGLRLIYYSQIVNDFQKGDIAEGYSVSREKKESFPLTVTSAQKNPTAFYLCASSMTISYNEQFFGPGTRLTVL.

The J gene is TRBJ1-1, the V gene TRBV19; D unclear. The CDR3 sequence is 14 residues long. The V end was cut by 1 base, the J end by 5 bases, with 11 bases between. CDR1 LNHDA and CDR2 SQIVND come from the germline V gene (reference sequence). CDR3: CASSIVSSRTEAFF. CDR3 DNA: TGTGCCAGTAGTATAGTATCCAGCAGGACTGAAGCTTTCTTT.

The rearrangement joins TRBV7-2 to TRBJ2-4, with D unresolved. V was shortened by 3 bases and J by 9 bases, with 9 bases between the two germline ends. Germline loops: CDR1 SGHTA, CDR2 FQGNSA. This CDR3 comprises 12 residues. The CDR3 DNA reads as TGTGCCAGCAGCTTGAGTGGTACCATTCAGTACTTC. Translating it yields CASSLSGTIQYF.

The chain couples TRBV10-1 to TRBJ2-1; possibly TRBD2 for D (5 bases). Between the trimmed V and J ends, which lost 8 bases and 3 bases, there was a span of 17 bases. CDR1 is WNHNN, CDR2 SYGVQD, per germline (reference sequence). CDR3 length equals 15 residues. This chain's CDR3 is CASRREAQIYNEQFF. Here the CDR3 DNA reads TGCGCCAGCCGTCGGGAAGCGCAGATCTACAATGAGCAGTTCTTC.

This chain links TRBV5-1 with TRBJ1-6; 8 bases align to TRBD1. The CDR3 extends over 15 amino acids. CDR1 is SGHRS and CDR2 is YFSETQ in the germline V gene. Trimming at V came to 4 bases and at J to 5 bases, leaving 5 bases not matched to a gene. CDR3 DNA: TGCGCCAGCAGCCTCGGACAGGGAGATAATTCACCCCTCCACTTT. Its translation is CASSLGQGDNSPLHF.

Only one count was recorded for this clone. The V gene is TRBV14, the J gene TRBJ1-2; perhaps TRBD1 as D (5 bases). Looked up from germline, CDR1 is SGHDN and CDR2 is FVKESK. This CDR3 contains 13 residues. V lost 4 bases, J lost 4 bases, and 10 bases lay in between. The CDR3 here is CASSPTGRYGYTF. In DNA form, the CDR3 reads TGTGCCAGCAGCCCCACAGGACGCTATGGCTACACCTTC.

The rearrangement links TRBV19 to TRBJ1-2; 7 bases are a match to TRBD1. Germline assignment: CDR1 LNHDA and CDR2 SQIVND (reference sequence). The CDR3 consists of 17 residues. J lost 2 bases, V lost 4 bases, and 13 bases had no gene match. CDR3 residues: CASSTLLGGGSNYGYTF. The CDR3 DNA is TGTGCCAGTAGTACCCTACTAGGAGGGGGCTCGAACTATGGCTACACCTTC.

This chain links TRBV29-1 with TRBJ2-3; the match to TRBD2 covers 7 bases. Looked up from germline, CDR1 is SQVTM and CDR2 is ANQGSEA. The CDR3 runs 14 residues. As DNA, the CDR3 is TGCAGTATCGTCAGGACTAGGGTTGGAGATACGCAGTATTTT. Protein: CSIVRTRVGDTQYF.

CDR3 residues: CASSNRGRGEKLFF. The CDR3 region has the DNA TGTGCCAGCAGCAACAGGGGGAGGGGGGAAAAACTGTTTTTT. The rearrangement joins TRBV6-5 to TRBJ1-4, with 8 bases identical to TRBD1. J gave up 8 bases and V 6 bases, and 8 bases lay outside the gene matches. There are 14 residues in the CDR3. Germline CDR1 is MNHEY and CDR2 is SVGAGI.

This clone has just one count. The chain is built from TRBV4-2 and TRBJ2-1; D possibly corresponds to TRBD2 (5 bases). This CDR3 is built from 13 residues. V lost 0 bases and J lost 7, with 7 bases in between. Germline-derived CDR1 and CDR2 are LGHNA and YNFKEQ. The CDR3 loop is CASSQDPGNEQFF. The CDR3 DNA reads TGTGCCAGCAGCCAAGATCCGGGGAATGAGCAGTTCTTC.

This sequence joins TRBV3-1 (or the pseudogene TRBV3-2) and TRBJ1-2, with D hard to call. The CDR3 runs 14 residues. The germline gives CDR1 LGHDT, CDR2 YNNKEL (reference sequence). With 0 bases removed from V and 4 bases from J, the gap between germline ends came to 9 bases. This CDR3 is CASSQEDGAYGYTF. The CDR3 nucleotides read TGTGCCAGCAGCCAAGAAGACGGAGCCTATGGCTACACCTTC.

V gene TRBV7-2 combines with J gene TRBJ2-3; D possibly corresponds to TRBD1 (7 bases). V was cut by 1 base and J by 0 bases, with 14 bases left in between. CDR3 length: 17 residues. Germline V gene sequence: CDR1 SGHTA, CDR2 FQGNSA. The CDR3 DNA follows: TGTGCCAGCAGCTTAGTCCAGACAGGGAGGAGCACAGATACGCAGTATTTT. As protein: CASSLVQTGRSTDTQYF.

The V call is TRBV6-5, the J call TRBJ1-5, with TRBD1 matching 8 bases. The CDR3 is 14 amino acids. Unmatched junction bases numbered 7, after V lost 6 bases and J lost 6 bases. CDR1 is MNHEY and CDR2 is SVGAGI in the germline V gene. The DNA of the CDR3 is TGTGCCAGCAGCAAGGACAGGGATAGTCAGCCCCAGCATTTT. Encoded protein: CASSKDRDSQPQHF.